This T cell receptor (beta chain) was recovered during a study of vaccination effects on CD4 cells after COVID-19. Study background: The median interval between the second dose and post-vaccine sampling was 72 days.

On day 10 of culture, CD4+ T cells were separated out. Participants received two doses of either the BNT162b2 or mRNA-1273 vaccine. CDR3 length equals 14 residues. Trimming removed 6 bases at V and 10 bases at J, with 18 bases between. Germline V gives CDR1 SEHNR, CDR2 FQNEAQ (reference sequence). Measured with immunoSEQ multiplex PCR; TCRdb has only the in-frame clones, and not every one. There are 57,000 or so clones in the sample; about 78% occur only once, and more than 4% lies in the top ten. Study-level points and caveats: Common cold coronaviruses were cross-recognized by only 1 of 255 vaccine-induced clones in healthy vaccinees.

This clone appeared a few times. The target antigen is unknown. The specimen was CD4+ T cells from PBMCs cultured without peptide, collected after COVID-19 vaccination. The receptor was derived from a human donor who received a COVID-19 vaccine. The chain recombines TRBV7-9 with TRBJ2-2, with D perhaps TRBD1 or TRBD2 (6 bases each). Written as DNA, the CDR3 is TGTGCCAGCAGGCCAGGGGCGGGACCCGAGGAGCTGTTTTTT. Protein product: CASRPGAGPEELFF.